This T cell receptor beta chain is from a study of CD8+CD57+ T cells in acquired aplastic anemia. This CDR3 comprises 15 residues. V shed 0 bases and J 5 bases; nucleotides not matched to a gene: 7. CDR1 is SGHRS, CDR2 YFSETQ, per germline. Genomic DNA templated the TCR beta VDJ and CDR3 profiling. TCRdb redid the calling of the reads with MiXCR, one entry per CDR3 protein. The sample has 150,000 to 200,000 distinct CDR3 sequences; around half are singletons. Before being chosen for sequencing, patients had shown CD8+CD57+ cell expansion by flow cytometry. This clonotype was seen repeatedly, ten times or more.

The source of this sequence is a human donor with aplastic anemia. The V and J genes are TRBV5-1 and TRBJ2-7; 8 bases fit TRBD2. Material for sequencing was sorted CD4+, CD8+, or CD8+CD57+ T cells (not recorded which) from PBMCs. The CDR3 reads CASSLEREMFHEQYF. CDR3 sequence (DNA): TGCGCCAGCAGCTTGGAGCGGGAGATGTTTCACGAGCAGTACTTC.